The TCR beta chain described here comes from a study of blood T cell repertoires in COVID-19. Study context: From T cells, B-cell-depleted T cells, or PBMCs came the material, which was cDNA or gDNA.

This clone was seen just once. CDR3 size: 15 residues. Trimming shortened V by 0 bases and J by 1 base, and 7 bases separated the two germline ends. CDR1 and CDR2 (germline): SGHRS, YFSETQ. Original processing notes: Reference gene primer amplification gave nucleated cell count estimates. Method: immunoSEQ multiplex PCR; TCRdb's copy keeps in-frame clones and lacks some. V and J calls and clone size are given by that table; D and trimming were obtained from the DNA. The sample yields about 100,000 clones, 80% to 90% seen once. The chain couples TRBV5-1 to TRBJ2-2; no clear D gene. This TCR was recovered from a human donor in a cohort sampled during active COVID-19. The material sequenced was peripheral blood. In nucleotides, the CDR3 is TGCGCCAGCAGCTTGGCTATGTTGAACACCGGGGAGCTGTTTTTT. It encodes CASSLAMLNTGELFF.